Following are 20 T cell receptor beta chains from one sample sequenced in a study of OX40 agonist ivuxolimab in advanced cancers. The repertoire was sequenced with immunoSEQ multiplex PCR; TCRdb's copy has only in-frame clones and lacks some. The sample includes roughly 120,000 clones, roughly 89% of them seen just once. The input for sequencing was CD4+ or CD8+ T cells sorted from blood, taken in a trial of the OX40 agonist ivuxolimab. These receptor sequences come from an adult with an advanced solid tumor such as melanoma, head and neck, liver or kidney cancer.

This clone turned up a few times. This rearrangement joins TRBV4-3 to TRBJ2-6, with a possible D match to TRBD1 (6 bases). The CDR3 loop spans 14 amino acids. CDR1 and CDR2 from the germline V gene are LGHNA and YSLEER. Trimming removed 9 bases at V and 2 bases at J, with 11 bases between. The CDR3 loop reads CASSPGAGANVLTF. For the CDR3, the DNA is TGCGCCAGTAGTCCAGGGGCTGGGGCCAACGTCCTGACTTTC.

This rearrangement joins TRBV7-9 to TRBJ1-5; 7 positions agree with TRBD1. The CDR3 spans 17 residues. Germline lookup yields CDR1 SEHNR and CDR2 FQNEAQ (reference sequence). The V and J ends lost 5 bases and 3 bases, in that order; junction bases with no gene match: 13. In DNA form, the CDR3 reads TGTGCCAGCAGCCTGACTAGTTATGACAGGGCCAATCAGCCCCAGCATTTT. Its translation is CASSLTSYDRANQPQHF.

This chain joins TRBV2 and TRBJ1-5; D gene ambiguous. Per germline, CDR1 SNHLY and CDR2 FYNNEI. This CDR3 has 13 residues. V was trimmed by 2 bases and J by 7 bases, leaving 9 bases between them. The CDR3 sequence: CASSELEGQPQHF. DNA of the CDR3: TGTGCCAGCAGTGAATTGGAGGGACAGCCCCAGCATTTT.

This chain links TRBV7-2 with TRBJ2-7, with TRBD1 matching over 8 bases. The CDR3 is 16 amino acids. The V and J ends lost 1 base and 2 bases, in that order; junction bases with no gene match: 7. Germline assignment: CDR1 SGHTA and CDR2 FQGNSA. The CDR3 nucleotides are TGTGCCAGCAGCTTAGGAAGGACAGGGTCTCCCTACGAGCAGTACTTC. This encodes CASSLGRTGSPYEQYF.

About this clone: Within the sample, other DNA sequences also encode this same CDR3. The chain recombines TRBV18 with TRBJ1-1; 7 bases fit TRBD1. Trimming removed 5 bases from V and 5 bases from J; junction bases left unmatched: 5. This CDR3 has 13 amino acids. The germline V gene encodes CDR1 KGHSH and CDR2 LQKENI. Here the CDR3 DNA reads TGTGCCAGCTCAAGCAGGGGGGATACTGAAGCTTTCTTT. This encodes CASSSRGDTEAFF.

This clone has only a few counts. The CDR3 loop reads CACPAPGAGNTIYF. CDR3 in DNA: TGTGCCTGTCCAGCCCCAGGGGCAGGAAACACCATATATTTT. V usage is TRBV30 and J usage is TRBJ1-3; tentative D call: TRBD1 (6 bases). The CDR3 totals 14 residues. The germline V gene has CDR1 GTSNPN and CDR2 SVGIG (reference sequence). The V end was cut by 6 bases, the J end by 4 bases, with 16 bases between. The complete variable domain, with remaining parts taken from reference TRBV30 and TRBJ1-3, reads SQTIHQWPATLVQPVGSPLSLECTVEGTSNPNLYWYRQAAGRGLQLLFYSVGIGQISSEVPQNLSASRPQDRQFILSSKKLLLSDSGFYLCACPAPGAGNTIYFGEGSWLTVV.

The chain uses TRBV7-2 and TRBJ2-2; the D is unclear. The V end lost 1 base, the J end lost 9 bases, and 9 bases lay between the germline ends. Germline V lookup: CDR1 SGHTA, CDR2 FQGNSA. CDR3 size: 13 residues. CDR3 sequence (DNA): TGTGCCAGCAGCTTAGTACGGGTCCGGGAGCTGTTTTTT. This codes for CASSLVRVRELFF.

The CDR3 coding sequence is TGTGCCAGCAGTGGACGGACAGGACATAAATCCTACGAGCAGTACTTC. As protein: CASSGRTGHKSYEQYF. The chain employs TRBV27 and TRBJ2-7, with 7 bases that match TRBD1. The CDR3 runs 16 residues. With 5 bases clipped from V and 1 base from J, the junction kept 11 bases outside the gene matches. Germline CDR1 is MNHEY and CDR2 is SMNVEV (reference sequence).

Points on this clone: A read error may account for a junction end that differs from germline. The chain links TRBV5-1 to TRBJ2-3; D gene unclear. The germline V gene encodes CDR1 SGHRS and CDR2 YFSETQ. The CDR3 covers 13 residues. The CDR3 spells CASGLEPVDTQYF. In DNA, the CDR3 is TGCGCCAGCGGCTTGGAGCCCGTTGATACGCAGTATTTT.

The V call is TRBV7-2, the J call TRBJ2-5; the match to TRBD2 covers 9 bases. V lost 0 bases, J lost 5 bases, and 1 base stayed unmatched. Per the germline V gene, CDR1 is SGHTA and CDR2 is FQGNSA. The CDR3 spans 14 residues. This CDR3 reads CASSLAGLAETQYF. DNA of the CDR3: TGTGCCAGCAGCTTAGCCGGACTAGCGGAGACCCAGTACTTC.

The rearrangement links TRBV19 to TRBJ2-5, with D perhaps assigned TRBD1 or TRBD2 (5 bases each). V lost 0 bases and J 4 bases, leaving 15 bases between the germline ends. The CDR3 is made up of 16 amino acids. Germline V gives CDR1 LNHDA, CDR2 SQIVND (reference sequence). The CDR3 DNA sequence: TGTGCCAGTAGTATAGATGATTTCGGGACGGGAGAGACCCAGTACTTC. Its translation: CASSIDDFGTGETQYF.

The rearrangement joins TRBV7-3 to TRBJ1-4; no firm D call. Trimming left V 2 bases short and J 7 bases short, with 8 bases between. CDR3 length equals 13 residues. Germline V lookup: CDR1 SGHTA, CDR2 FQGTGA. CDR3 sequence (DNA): TGTGCCAGCAGCTTAGGAGGGTCTGAAAAACTGTTTTTT. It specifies CASSLGGSEKLFF. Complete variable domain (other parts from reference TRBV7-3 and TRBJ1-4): GAGVSQTPSNKVTEKGKYVELRCDPISGHTALYWYRQSLGQGPEFLIYFQGTGAADDSGLPNDRFFAVRPEGSVSTLKIQRTERGDSAVYLCASSLGGSEKLFFGSGTQLSVL.

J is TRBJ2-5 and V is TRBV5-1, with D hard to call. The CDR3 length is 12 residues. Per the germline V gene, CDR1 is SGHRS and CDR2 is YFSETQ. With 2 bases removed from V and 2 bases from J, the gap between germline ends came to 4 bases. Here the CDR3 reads CASSFAQETQYF. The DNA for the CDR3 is TGCGCCAGCAGCTTCGCACAAGAGACCCAGTACTTC.

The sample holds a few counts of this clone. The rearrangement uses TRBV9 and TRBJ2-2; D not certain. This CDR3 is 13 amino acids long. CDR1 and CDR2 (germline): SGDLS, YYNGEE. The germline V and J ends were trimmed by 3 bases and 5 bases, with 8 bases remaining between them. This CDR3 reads CASSGLRTGELFF. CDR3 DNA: TGTGCCAGCAGCGGGTTGAGGACCGGGGAGCTGTTTTTT.

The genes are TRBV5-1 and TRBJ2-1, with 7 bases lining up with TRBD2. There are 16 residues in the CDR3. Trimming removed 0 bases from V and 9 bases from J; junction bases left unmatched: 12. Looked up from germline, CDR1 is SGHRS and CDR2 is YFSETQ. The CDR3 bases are TGCGCCAGCAGCTTGGGCCTAGCGGAGGTCATGGGTGAGCAGTTCTTC. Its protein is CASSLGLAEVMGEQFF.

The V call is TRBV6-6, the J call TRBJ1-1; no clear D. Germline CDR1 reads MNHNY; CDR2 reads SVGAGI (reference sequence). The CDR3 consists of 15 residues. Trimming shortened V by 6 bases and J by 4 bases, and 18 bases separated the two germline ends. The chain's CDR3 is CASSPPTQEATEAFF. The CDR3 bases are TGTGCCAGCAGCCCCCCCACACAAGAGGCCACTGAAGCTTTCTTT.

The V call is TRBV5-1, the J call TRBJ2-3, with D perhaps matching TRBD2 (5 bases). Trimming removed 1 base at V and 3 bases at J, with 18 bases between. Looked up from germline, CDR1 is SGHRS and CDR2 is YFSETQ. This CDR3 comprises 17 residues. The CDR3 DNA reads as TGCGCCAGCAGCTTGTTTACGGGAAGTGACGGAACAGATACGCAGTATTTT. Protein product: CASSLFTGSDGTDTQYF.

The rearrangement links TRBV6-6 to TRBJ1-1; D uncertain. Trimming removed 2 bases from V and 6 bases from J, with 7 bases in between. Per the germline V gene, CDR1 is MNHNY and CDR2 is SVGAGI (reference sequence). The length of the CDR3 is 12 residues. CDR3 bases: TGTGCCAGCAGTTACCGCGGAGCTGAAGCTTTCTTT. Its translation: CASSYRGAEAFF.

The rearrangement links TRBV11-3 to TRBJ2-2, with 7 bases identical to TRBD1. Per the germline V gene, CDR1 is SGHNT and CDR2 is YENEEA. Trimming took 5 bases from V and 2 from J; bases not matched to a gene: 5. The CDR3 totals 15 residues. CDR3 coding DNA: TGTGCCAGCAGCGACAGGGTAGTAAACACCGGGGAGCTGTTTTTT. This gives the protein CASSDRVVNTGELFF.

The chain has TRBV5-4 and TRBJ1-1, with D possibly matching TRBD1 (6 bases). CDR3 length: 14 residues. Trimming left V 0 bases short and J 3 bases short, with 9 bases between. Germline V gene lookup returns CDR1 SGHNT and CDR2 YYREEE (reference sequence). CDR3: CASSLDREDTEAFF. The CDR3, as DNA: TGTGCCAGCAGCTTGGACAGGGAAGACACTGAAGCTTTCTTT.